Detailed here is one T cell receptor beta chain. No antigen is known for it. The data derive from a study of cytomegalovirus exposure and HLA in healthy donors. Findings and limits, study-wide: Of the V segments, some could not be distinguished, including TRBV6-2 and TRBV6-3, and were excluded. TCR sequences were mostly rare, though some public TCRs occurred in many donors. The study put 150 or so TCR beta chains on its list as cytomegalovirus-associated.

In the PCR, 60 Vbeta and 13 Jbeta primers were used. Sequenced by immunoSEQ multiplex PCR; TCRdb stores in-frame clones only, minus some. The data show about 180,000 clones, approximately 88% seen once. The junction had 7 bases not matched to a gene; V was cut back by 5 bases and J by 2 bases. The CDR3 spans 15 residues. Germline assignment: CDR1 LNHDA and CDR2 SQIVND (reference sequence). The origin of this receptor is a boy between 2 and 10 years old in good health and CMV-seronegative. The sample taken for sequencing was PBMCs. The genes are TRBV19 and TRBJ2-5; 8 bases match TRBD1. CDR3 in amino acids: CASSVDRGWQETQYF. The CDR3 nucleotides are TGTGCCAGTAGTGTCGACAGGGGTTGGCAAGAGACCCAGTACTTC.